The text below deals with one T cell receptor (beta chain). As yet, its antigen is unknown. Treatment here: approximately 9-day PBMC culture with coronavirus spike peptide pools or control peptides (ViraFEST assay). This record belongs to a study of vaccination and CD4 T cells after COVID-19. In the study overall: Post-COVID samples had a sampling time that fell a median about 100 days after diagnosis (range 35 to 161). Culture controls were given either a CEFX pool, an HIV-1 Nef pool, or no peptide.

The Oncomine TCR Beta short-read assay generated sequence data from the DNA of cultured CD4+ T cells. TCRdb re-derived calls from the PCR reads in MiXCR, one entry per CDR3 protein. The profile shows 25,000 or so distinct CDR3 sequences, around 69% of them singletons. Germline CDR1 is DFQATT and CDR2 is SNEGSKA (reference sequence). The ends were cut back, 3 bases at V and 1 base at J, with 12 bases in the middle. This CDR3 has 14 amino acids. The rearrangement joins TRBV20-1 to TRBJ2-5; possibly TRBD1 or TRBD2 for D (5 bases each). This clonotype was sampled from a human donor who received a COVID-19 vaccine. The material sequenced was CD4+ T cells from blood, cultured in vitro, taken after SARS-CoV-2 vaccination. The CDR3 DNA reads TGCAGTGCTAGCGATGTGGGGACCCAAGAGACCCAGTACTTC. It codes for CSASDVGTQETQYF.